The T cell receptor (beta chain) under discussion was sequenced for a study of tumor-infiltrating lymphocytes in primary liver carcinoma. Trimming took 6 bases from V and 6 from J, leaving 17 bases between them. Germline V CDR1 and CDR2: SGHAT, FQDESV (reference sequence). This CDR3 has 15 amino acids. TCR beta cDNA came from approximately 490 ng total RNA, primed with a constant-region primer. Researchers made the TCR beta libraries by running three nested multiplex PCR rounds with slightly modified ARM-PCR. A C-beta reverse primer and TRBV1-TRBV30 forward primers served in each of the first two PCR rounds, at 9 to 11 cycles apiece. TCRdb itself ran the multiplex PCR reads through MiXCR, one entry per CDR3 protein. The sample consists of tens of thousands of distinct CDR3 sequences, 65% to 80% of them appearing once. This clonotype showed up many times. Antigen: not known. General study findings and limits: It was tumor-adjacent and tumor-blood pairs that overlapped less than tumor region pairs did.

Between roughly 20 and 30 mg of unsorted bulk tissue served as the source from which RNA and DNA were co-extracted. The sequence came from a man aged 40-55 years with primary liver carcinoma and hepatitis B virus infection. The sample consisted of liver tumor tissue from sampling region 5. Subset indicated: tumor region T5, tumor centre. This rearrangement joins TRBV11-1 to TRBJ2-2; a weak D match, TRBD1 (5 bases). In DNA, the CDR3 is TGTGCCAGCAGTTATACAGGACCTTTCTCCGGGGAGCTGTTTTTT. Residues: CASSYTGPFSGELFF.